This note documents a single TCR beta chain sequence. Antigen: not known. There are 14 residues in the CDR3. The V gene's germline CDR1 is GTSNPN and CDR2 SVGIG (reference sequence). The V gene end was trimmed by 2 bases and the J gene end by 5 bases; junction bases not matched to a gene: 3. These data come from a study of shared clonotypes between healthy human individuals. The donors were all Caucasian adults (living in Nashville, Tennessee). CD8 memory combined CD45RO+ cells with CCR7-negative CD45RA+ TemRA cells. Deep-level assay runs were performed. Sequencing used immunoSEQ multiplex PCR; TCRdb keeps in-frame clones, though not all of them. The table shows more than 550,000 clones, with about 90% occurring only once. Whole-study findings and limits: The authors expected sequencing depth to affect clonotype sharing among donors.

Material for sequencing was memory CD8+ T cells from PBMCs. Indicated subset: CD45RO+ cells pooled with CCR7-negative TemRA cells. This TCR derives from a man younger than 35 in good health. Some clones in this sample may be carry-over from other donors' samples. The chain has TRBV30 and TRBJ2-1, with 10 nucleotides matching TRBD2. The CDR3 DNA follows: TGTGCCTGGAGTTTTAGCGGGAGGAACAATGAGCAGTTCTTC. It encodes CAWSFSGRNNEQFF.